The rows below give T cell receptor beta chains drawn from one sample of a study of blood T cell repertoires in COVID-19. Data came from immunoSEQ multiplex PCR; TCRdb stores just in-frame clones and leaves some out. The sample contains about 170,000 clones, 84% of which appear only once. Sequenced input: peripheral blood. Receptors originate from a young man with active or convalescent COVID-19. The CDR3 runs from the conserved cysteine through the conserved F or W. D genes are given only for firm matches.

v_call,j_call,cdr3_length,d_call,cdr3_aa
TRBV20-1,TRBJ1-1,11,.,CSARMSAEAFF
TRBV19,TRBJ1-1,14,TRBD1,CASSFGQGPTEAFF
TRBV5-1,TRBJ2-1,16,.,CASSLVLAERGNEQFF
TRBV5-4,TRBJ1-6,17,TRBD1,CASSVDPRDSYNSPLHF
TRBV5-6,TRBJ2-1,14,TRBD2,CASSPSGGATEQFF
TRBV7-2,TRBJ2-7,15,TRBD1,CASSLRQGVSYEQYF
TRBV11-2,TRBJ2-1,19,TRBD2,CASSLAVRLAESSYNEQFF
TRBV11-2,TRBJ2-1,16,.,CASSPRQPFSYNEQFF
TRBV6-5,TRBJ2-1,15,.,CASNPGRSSYNEQFF
TRBV14,TRBJ2-3,17,TRBD2,CASSQVAGGPGRDTQYF
TRBV6-2/TRBV6-3,TRBJ1-2,14,TRBD1,CTSNPTGKDYGYTF
TRBV4-3,TRBJ2-3,14,TRBD2,CASSVGTTTDTQYF
TRBV3-1/TRBV3-2,TRBJ2-7,18,TRBD2,CASSQGTSGGASDYEQYF
TRBV2,TRBJ1-6,13,.,CASSRQDNSPLHF
TRBV5-1,TRBJ1-1,16,TRBD1,CASSFSGQGARTEAFF
TRBV5-1,TRBJ2-2,14,.,CASSLGLDAGELFF
TRBV6-4,TRBJ2-1,15,TRBD2,CASSEASGGASEQFF
TRBV2,TRBJ1-1,13,.,CASRGLKNTEAFF
TRBV9,TRBJ2-1,15,TRBD2,CASSETSGTYNEQFF
TRBV6-4,TRBJ2-3,15,TRBD1,CASSVGTGGFDTQYF
TRBV29-1,TRBJ1-1,13,.,CSAAGFENTEAFF
TRBV6-5,TRBJ1-4,13,.,CASSYSNYGKLFF
TRBV7-9,TRBJ1-4,15,TRBD1,CASSLATGTNEKLFF
TRBV29-1,TRBJ2-1,14,TRBD1,CSVDGRGLYNEQFF
TRBV3-1/TRBV3-2,TRBJ1-4,15,.,CASSQFMQGGEKLFF
TRBV28,TRBJ2-7,14,.,CASSLGLTSYEQYF
TRBV2,TRBJ1-3,17,.,CASSVLGAQHSGNTIYF
TRBV18,TRBJ1-1,16,TRBD1,CVSSPVLVTGDTEAFF
TRBV12-3/TRBV12-4,TRBJ1-1,13,.,CASSLVGDTEAFF
TRBV11-2,TRBJ2-2,15,.,CASSFRTYNTGELFF
TRBV29-1,TRBJ2-2,14,.,CSVVAAWNTGELFF
TRBV5-4,TRBJ2-2,15,.,CASSLRDMNTGELFF
TRBV20-1,TRBJ1-4,15,.,CSASPAATGEEKLFF
TRBV6-1,TRBJ2-1,17,TRBD2,CASSEEAGTSGHNEQFF
TRBV5-1,TRBJ1-2,16,TRBD1,CASSATQGAKSYGYTF
TRBV2,TRBJ2-1,12,TRBD1,CASRADRDEEFF
TRBV7-7,TRBJ2-5,14,.,CASSLDGGRETQYF
TRBV7-8,TRBJ1-2,13,.,CASSLGTLYGYTF
TRBV7-8,TRBJ2-2,15,TRBD1,CASSGGTGSAGELFF
TRBV5-1,TRBJ2-5,16,TRBD2,CASSLRVAGGDETQYF
TRBV5-1,TRBJ2-3,17,TRBD1,CASSLEGRTGRWDTQYF
TRBV7-9,TRBJ2-7,15,TRBD1,CASSYSGTGTYEQYF
TRBV12-5,TRBJ1-5,15,TRBD1,CASAPDRGPNQPQHF
TRBV7-9,TRBJ2-7,13,.,CASSLVPQDQPYF
TRBV7-9,TRBJ1-6,14,TRBD1,CASSFTGDGSPLHF
TRBV4-1,TRBJ1-3,19,TRBD1,CASSQDSEQTGGFGNTIYF
TRBV18,TRBJ1-2,17,TRBD1,CASSPIRDRGILEGYTF
TRBV4-2,TRBJ2-1,16,.,CASSQTQYGTYNEQFF
TRBV5-1,TRBJ1-5,15,.,CASSLEGASNQPQHF